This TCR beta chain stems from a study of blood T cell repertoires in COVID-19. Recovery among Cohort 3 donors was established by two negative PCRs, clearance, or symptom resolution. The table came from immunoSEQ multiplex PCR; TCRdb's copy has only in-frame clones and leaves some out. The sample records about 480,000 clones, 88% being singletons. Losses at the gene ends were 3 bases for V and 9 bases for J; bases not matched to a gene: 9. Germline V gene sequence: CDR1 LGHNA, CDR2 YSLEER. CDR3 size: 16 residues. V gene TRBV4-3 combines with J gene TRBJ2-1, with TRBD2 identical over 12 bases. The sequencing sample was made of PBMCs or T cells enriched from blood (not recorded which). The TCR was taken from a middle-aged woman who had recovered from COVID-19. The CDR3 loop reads CASSHPLAGGPSEQFF. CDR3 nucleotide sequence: TGCGCCAGCAGCCATCCCCTAGCGGGAGGGCCAAGTGAGCAGTTCTTC.